Shown below are 18 T cell receptor beta chains from a single sample sequenced in a study of regulatory T cells in long-lasting Graves disease. Investigators prepared the TCR beta libraries by applying iRepertoire HTBI primers and Arm-PCR of CDR3 regions. TCRdb itself ran the multiplex PCR reads through MiXCR, one entry per CDR3 protein. The sample lists 400,000 to 500,000 distinct CDR3 sequences, roughly 21% occurring once. Time point defined: persistent/refractory GD, antithyroid drugs over 5 years with positive TRAb. PBMC RNA served as the TCR library source. The source was peripheral blood mononuclear cells (PBMCs), collected when the disease was refractory, from a patient treated with antithyroid drugs. These receptors were collected from a female donor with Graves disease.

The CDR3 sequence is CATSRDSATGLPEAFF. CDR3 nucleotide sequence: TGTGCCACCAGCAGAGATAGTGCCACAGGGTTACCTGAAGCTTTCTTT. The chain couples TRBV15 to TRBJ1-1; TRBD1 might be the D (6 bases). From germline, CDR1 is LNHNV and CDR2 YYDKDF (reference sequence). Trimming took off 0 bases at V and 6 bases at J, with 17 bases between the two ends. This CDR3 comprises 16 residues.

In this sample, this clonotype turned up many times. The chain has TRBV2 and TRBJ1-2; D is unresolved. The CDR3 loop spans 13 amino acids. The germline V gene encodes CDR1 SNHLY and CDR2 FYNNEI. With 3 bases removed from V and 8 bases from J, the gap between germline ends came to 13 bases. The CDR3 spells CASSERPVGGYTF. CDR3 DNA sequence: TGTGCCAGCAGTGAGCGCCCAGTTGGAGGCTACACCTTC.

This clonotype was counted many times. The chain is built from TRBV28 and TRBJ1-6; D is ambiguous. V was shortened by 7 bases and J by 9 bases, with 16 bases between the two germline ends. Germline-derived CDR1 and CDR2 are MDHEN and SYDVKM. The CDR3 has 14 residues. The DNA of the CDR3 is TGTGCCAGCAACAAAACCCCCAGTCGTTCACCCCTCCACTTT. Protein sequence: CASNKTPSRSPLHF.

The chain combines TRBV29-1 with TRBJ1-2; TRBD1 matches at 11 bases. Per the germline V gene, CDR1 is SQVTM and CDR2 is ANQGSEA. The CDR3 is 15 amino acids. V shed 7 bases, J shed 8 bases, and the junction held 15 bases outside the gene matches. The CDR3 reads CSGLLEGDRGFGYTF. The CDR3 DNA follows: TGCAGCGGGCTCTTGGAGGGGGACAGGGGGTTCGGCTACACCTTC.

The chain carries TRBV7-9 and TRBJ2-2; TRBD1 might be the D (6 bases). The CDR3 spans 14 residues. Trimming took off 8 bases at V and 6 bases at J, with 16 bases between the two ends. Germline V CDR1 and CDR2: SEHNR, FQNEAQ (reference sequence). In DNA, the CDR3 is TGTGCCAGCGAAACAGGGTCGAGGGCCGGGGAGCTGTTTTTT. This codes for CASETGSRAGELFF.

Ten or more counts support this clonotype. The chain uses TRBV7-8 and TRBJ2-5, with D hard to call. Deletions cut 3 bases from V and 4 bases from J, with 9 bases between. The CDR3 totals 13 residues. The germline V gene has CDR1 SGHVS and CDR2 FQNEAQ. The CDR3: CASSFRRGETQYF. CDR3 sequence (DNA): TGTGCCAGCAGCTTCAGGCGAGGAGAGACCCAGTACTTC.

This clonotype came up many times. V usage is TRBV10-3 and J usage is TRBJ1-2; D unresolved. V lost 7 bases and J 5 bases, leaving 26 bases between the germline ends. Per germline, CDR1 ENHRY and CDR2 SYGVKD. This CDR3 comprises 17 residues. The DNA for the CDR3 is TGTGCCATCAAAGGGTCCGGAGCCACCTCCAAAACATATGGCTACACCTTC. This sequence encodes CAIKGSGATSKTYGYTF.

This clonotype was picked up many times. V usage is TRBV20-1 and J usage is TRBJ1-1; the D gene is possibly TRBD1 (5 bases). V lost 0 bases to trimming and J lost 8 bases, with 10 bases between them. Germline CDR1 is DFQATT and CDR2 is SNEGSKA (reference sequence). This CDR3 contains 12 residues. The CDR3 DNA reads TGCAGTGCTAGAGATGGGGGTGACGAAGCTTTCTTT. Translation: CSARDGGDEAFF.

This clonotype appeared many times. This chain links TRBV15 with TRBJ2-5; 11 nucleotides align to TRBD2. J was trimmed by 1 base and V by 3 bases; bases with no gene match: 7. The CDR3 consists of 17 residues. Germline V gene sequence: CDR1 LNHNV, CDR2 YYDKDF (reference sequence). Here the CDR3 reads CATSRTTSGGSQETQYF. Written as DNA, the CDR3 is TGTGCCACCAGCAGGACAACTAGCGGGGGTTCCCAAGAGACCCAGTACTTC.

The table lists this clonotype with a few counts. This chain uses TRBV7-8 with TRBJ1-5; 7 positions match TRBD1. J lost 3 bases, V lost 1 base, and 9 bases had no gene match. The germline V gene encodes CDR1 SGHVS and CDR2 FQNEAQ. The CDR3 contains 17 residues. This CDR3 reads CASSLGTGMGTNQPQHF. The CDR3 DNA reads as TGTGCCAGCAGCTTAGGGACAGGCATGGGCACCAATCAGCCCCAGCATTTT.

In this sample, this clonotype turned up a few times. V and J are TRBV20-1 and TRBJ2-2; D uncertain. Germline V gene sequence: CDR1 DFQATT, CDR2 SNEGSKA (reference sequence). The CDR3 length is 15 residues. Trimming stripped 6 bases from V and 2 bases from J, with 16 bases between. This CDR3 reads CSAPRRSHNTGELFF. In DNA, the CDR3 is TGCAGTGCCCCCCGCCGGTCCCATAACACCGGGGAGCTGTTTTTT.

The genes are TRBV28 and TRBJ2-1; 9 bases map to TRBD2. The CDR3 is 16 residues long. The V gene end was trimmed by 3 bases and the J gene end by 5 bases; junction bases not matched to a gene: 8. The germline CDR1 and CDR2 sequences are MDHEN and SYDVKM. This chain's CDR3 is CASSLGLALGDNEQFF. DNA of the CDR3: TGTGCCAGCAGTTTGGGACTAGCCCTCGGGGACAATGAGCAGTTCTTC.

The chain uses TRBV7-6 and TRBJ2-7; D remains unclear. The CDR3 has 13 residues. V gave up 4 bases and J gave up 0 bases, with 7 bases separating them. Per germline, CDR1 SGHVS and CDR2 FNYEAQ. This chain's CDR3 is CASSSHNSYEQYF. The CDR3 DNA sequence: TGTGCCAGCAGCTCGCACAACTCCTACGAGCAGTACTTC.

Points on this clonotype: The junction differs from germline at one of its ends, possibly a read error. V is TRBV7-9 and J is TRBJ1-2; D gene unclear. The CDR3 length is 14 residues. CDR1 and CDR2 from the germline V gene are SEHNR and FQNEAQ (reference sequence). CDR3 DNA: TGTGTCAGCAGCTTACAGCTATCTAACTATGGCTACACCTTC. Translation: CVSSLQLSNYGYTF.

At least ten counts were recorded for this clonotype. The CDR3 DNA is TGTGCCATCAGTGAGGTGGCCCCTGGACAGGGGGCGCAGAACACTGAAGCTTTCTTT. Translated: CAISEVAPGQGAQNTEAFF. This chain links TRBV10-3 with TRBJ1-1; 11 bases are a match to TRBD1. Trimming removed 2 bases from V and 1 base from J; junction bases left unmatched: 12. The CDR3 runs 19 residues. Germline-derived CDR1 and CDR2 are ENHRY and SYGVKD.

This clonotype was observed many times. The rearrangement joins TRBV6-1 to TRBJ1-5, with TRBD1 matching over 9 bases. In germline, CDR1 is MNHNS, CDR2 SASEGT. J gave up 1 base and V 0 bases, and 4 bases lay outside the gene matches. This CDR3 is built from 17 residues. CDR3 in DNA: TGTGCCAGCAGTGAAGCGGAAGGACAGGGGAGCAATCAGCCCCAGCATTTT. It yields the protein CASSEAEGQGSNQPQHF.

This clonotype was counted a few times. The J gene is TRBJ1-2, the V gene TRBV5-1, with D uncertain. Trimming left V 0 bases short and J 2 bases short, with 11 bases between. Germline CDR1 and CDR2: SGHRS and YFSETQ. The length of the CDR3 is 15 residues. The CDR3 region is CASSLAILGNYGYTF. CDR3 in DNA: TGCGCCAGCAGCTTGGCTATTCTAGGAAACTATGGCTACACCTTC.

Ten or more counts support this clonotype. The chain couples TRBV2 to TRBJ1-1; a possible D gene is TRBD1 (5 bases). The ends were cut back, 2 bases at V and 2 bases at J, with 9 bases in the middle. The CDR3 consists of 14 residues. Germline assignment: CDR1 SNHLY and CDR2 FYNNEI. The CDR3 reads CASSETGANTEAFF. The CDR3 DNA reads as TGTGCCAGCAGTGAAACTGGGGCAAACACTGAAGCTTTCTTT.